These T cell receptor beta chains were read from a single sample in a study of T cells after posttransplantation cyclophosphamide. TCRdb keeps only in-frame clones here, not all; method: immunoSEQ multiplex PCR. The sample records roughly 14,000 clones, about 80% being singletons. Source material: memory CD4+ T cells sorted from PBMCs. The receptors here all came from a man between 50 and 59 years old in good health, CMV-negative, and a related stem cell transplant donor. CDR3s leave out the opening cysteine and the closing phenylalanine or tryptophan. Each record gives: V gene, D gene, J gene, CDR3 length, CDR3 protein. D genes are given only for firm matches.

>TRBV5-1|TRBD2|TRBJ2-3|14
ASSYLAGGLTDTQY
>TRBV6-5|.|TRBJ1-1|9
ASSYGREAF
>TRBV11-3|TRBD2|TRBJ2-2|17
ASSSSGIGVAESPGELF
>TRBV5-8|TRBD1|TRBJ1-5|14
ASSPVGQGSNQPQH
>TRBV5-4|.|TRBJ2-1|15
ASSFAGVPGFANEQF
>TRBV7-2|.|TRBJ1-1|12
ASSLDRANTEAF
>TRBV7-2|.|TRBJ1-4|13
ASSQGGAQYEKLF
>TRBV5-8|.|TRBJ2-7|13
ASSLPSGDVYEQY
>TRBV9|.|TRBJ2-5|13
ASSVRGTPQETQY
>TRBV4-3|.|TRBJ2-1|15
ASSQEALQGGYNEQF
>TRBV29-1|.|TRBJ1-2|10
SAVTDNYGYT
>TRBV7-2|TRBD2|TRBJ2-3|17
ASSLVGLAGGRGTDTQY
>TRBV6-6|.|TRBJ1-3|12
ASSYLRSGNTIY
>TRBV19|.|TRBJ1-1|11
ASQRQMNTEAF
>TRBV7-6|.|TRBJ2-5|12
ASSPAGTQETQY
>TRBV5-1|.|TRBJ2-1|13
ASSFGQGSYNEQF
>TRBV4-2|TRBD1|TRBJ2-5|14
ASSQDWTGVEKTQY
>TRBV18|.|TRBJ1-1|13
ASSPPGGPDTEAF
>TRBV27|TRBD2|TRBJ2-1|12
ASSFSLAGGEQF
>TRBV7-2|TRBD1|TRBJ2-1|13
ASSLWTGLQYEQF
>TRBV29-1|.|TRBJ1-4|10
SVSAGSEKLF
>TRBV6-6|TRBD2|TRBJ2-1|12
ASSLGTTYNEQF
>TRBV19|.|TRBJ1-4|12
ASRQGATNEKLF
>TRBV5-1|.|TRBJ2-1|12
ASSADAGTNEQF
>TRBV7-8|TRBD1|TRBJ1-2|13
ASSLASGGGYGYT
>TRBV9|.|TRBJ2-3|12
ASSVTPAGDTQY
>TRBV7-2|.|TRBJ1-4|14
ASSFSSTGRNEKLF
>TRBV5-6|TRBD1|TRBJ1-2|14
ASSSAPGTDNYGYT
>TRBV10-3|TRBD1|TRBJ2-2|12
AISTTGGGGELF
>TRBV11-3|TRBD2|TRBJ2-3|13
ASSLGAGGPNTQY
>TRBV30|.|TRBJ1-2|9
AWSWGEGYT
>TRBV6-1|.|TRBJ1-1|11
ASSGTVNTEAF
>TRBV9|.|TRBJ1-1|12
ASSVLRGVTEAF
>TRBV7-8|.|TRBJ1-1|12
ASSLVQGNTEAF
>TRBV7-9|.|TRBJ2-3|9
ASGRTDTQY
>TRBV11-2|.|TRBJ1-3|16
ASSLGQGRQSSGNTIY
>TRBV2|TRBD1|TRBJ1-2|10
AGRTGNYGYT
>TRBV21-1|.|TRBJ2-1|14
ASSNSEGIRGNEQF
>TRBV7-6|.|TRBJ2-5|12
ASSSRGKDETQY
>TRBV6-1|.|TRBJ1-5|13
ASSEFRPGSEPQH
>TRBV25-1|TRBD1|TRBJ2-7|11
ASRGQGSGEQY
>TRBV6-1|.|TRBJ1-3|11
ASSEIQGNTIY
>TRBV29-1|TRBD1|TRBJ1-5|11
SVWDRDSQPQH
>TRBV18|TRBD1|TRBJ2-1|12
ASSPGQGVTEQF
>TRBV11-1|.|TRBJ1-1|12
ASSRDFQNTEAF
>TRBV10-3|TRBD1|TRBJ2-7|11
AITEQGRNEQY
>TRBV10-3|.|TRBJ2-1|13
AISDGWESGNEQF
>TRBV5-1|TRBD2|TRBJ2-1|14
ASSGALAGVLNEQF
>TRBV11-1|.|TRBJ1-1|13
ASSGDLRSNTEAF
>TRBV7-6|.|TRBJ2-3|11
ASSPRSANTQY
>TRBV25-1|TRBD2|TRBJ2-5|12
ASRASGSQETQY
>TRBV7-8|.|TRBJ1-2|12
ASSLGEIGYGYT
>TRBV2|.|TRBJ2-7|12
ATTLTEGAYEQY
>TRBV9|TRBD2|TRBJ2-5|14
ASSVSDSGAEETQY